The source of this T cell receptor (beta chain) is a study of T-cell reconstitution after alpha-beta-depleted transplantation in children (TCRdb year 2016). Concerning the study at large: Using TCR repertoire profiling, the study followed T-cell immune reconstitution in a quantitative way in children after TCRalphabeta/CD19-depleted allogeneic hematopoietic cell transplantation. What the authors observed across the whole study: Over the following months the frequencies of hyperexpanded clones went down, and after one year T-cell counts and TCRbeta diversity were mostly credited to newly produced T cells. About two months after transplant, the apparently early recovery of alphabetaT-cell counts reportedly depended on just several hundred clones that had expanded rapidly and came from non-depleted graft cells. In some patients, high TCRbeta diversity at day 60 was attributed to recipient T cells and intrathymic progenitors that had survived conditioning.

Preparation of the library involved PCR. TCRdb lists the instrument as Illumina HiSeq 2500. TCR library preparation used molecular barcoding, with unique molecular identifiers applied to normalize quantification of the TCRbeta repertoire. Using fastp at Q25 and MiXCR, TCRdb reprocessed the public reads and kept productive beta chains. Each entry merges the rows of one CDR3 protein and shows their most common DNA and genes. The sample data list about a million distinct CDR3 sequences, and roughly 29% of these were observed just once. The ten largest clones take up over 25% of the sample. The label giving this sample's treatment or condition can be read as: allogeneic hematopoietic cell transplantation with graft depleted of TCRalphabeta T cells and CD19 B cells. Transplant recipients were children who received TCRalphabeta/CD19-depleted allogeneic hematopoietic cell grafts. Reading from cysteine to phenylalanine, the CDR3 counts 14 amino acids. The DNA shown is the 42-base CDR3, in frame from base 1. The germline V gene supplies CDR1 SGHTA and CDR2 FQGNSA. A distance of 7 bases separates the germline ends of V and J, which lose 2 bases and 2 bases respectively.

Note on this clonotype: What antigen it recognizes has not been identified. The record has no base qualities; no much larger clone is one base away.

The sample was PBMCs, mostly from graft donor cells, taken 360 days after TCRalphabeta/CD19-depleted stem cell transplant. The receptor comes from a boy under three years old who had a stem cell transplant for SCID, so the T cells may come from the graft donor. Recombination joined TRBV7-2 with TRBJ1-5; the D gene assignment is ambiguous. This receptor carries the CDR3 CASSLRVRNQPQHF. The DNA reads TGTGCCAGCAGCTTAAGGGTGCGCAATCAGCCCCAGCATTTT.